The source of this T cell receptor beta chain is a study of blood T cell repertoires in COVID-19 (dated by TCRdb to 2019 to 2021). In the study overall: The collaborator samples originated in the United States, Italy and Spain and spanned the acute and convalescent phases of COVID-19. Samples were obtained from the ongoing ImmuneRACE study (first 160 participants) and from 1,200 or so subjects provided by 6 global collaborators. The repertoires were made available in a free public database intended to serve as a resource for research on the immune response to SARS-CoV-2. The prospective study material was composed of cDNA or gDNA derived from T cells, B-cell-depleted T cells, or PBMCs. Where available, HLA class I and class II types were taken from metadata supplied by the sample provider and were not determined by assay-based typing. Deeply sampled blood TCRbeta repertoires from subjects exposed to, actively infected with, or recovered from COVID-19 were included in the dataset. Sample metadata almost always included a de-identified subject ID, COVID-19 status, age in years and sex.

Concerning this clone itself: Its target antigen remains unknown. Base qualities are missing; no much larger clone stands one base away.

Whole blood was collected in K2EDTA tubes by collaborating institutions according to the institutions' own protocols. For TCRbeta analysis, collaborator samples were shipped as frozen whole blood, as isolated PBMCs, or as DNA extracted from either sample type. TCRbeta CDR3 regions were amplified from genomic DNA by means of the immunoSEQ Assay, a bias-controlled multiplex PCR. Turning to the authors' computational methods: Within the assay, amplification of reference gene primers was used to estimate how many nucleated cells each sample contained. Sequence reads were collapsed and filtered to measure the absolute abundance of every unique TCRbeta CDR3 rearrangement. For each sample, productive Simpson clonality was calculated as the square root of Simpson's diversity index across productive rearrangements. TCRdb obtained this table from immuneACCESS and retained in-frame rearrangements with V and J assigned. These tables miss some clones; where compared with another copy, unresolved V genes account for less than half of the shortfall, and the remainder is unexplained. V, J and clone size are those of that table, while D and trimming were read from the DNA. This sample is represented by roughly 150,000 clones; approximately 90% of them were singletons. In total, the top ten clones hold about 3.2% of the sample.

Study-level results and caveats: How much clinical and demographic metadata was included differed by source and by participant, and the metadata was provided uncurated.

This clonotype originated in a man aged 55-75 years with active or convalescent COVID-19. What was sequenced was peripheral blood.

The sequenced DNA is TGTGCCAGTAGTTCCCCGACTAGAACTAGCACAGATACGCAGTATTTT. Its translation reads: CASSSPTRTSTDTQYF. Recombination connected TRBV19 to TRBJ2-3; a weak D assignment points to TRBD2 (6 bases agree). Including the terminal cysteine and phenylalanine, the CDR3 comprises 16 residues. CDR3 DNA only is kept here, 48 bases in frame from base 1. The junction shows trimming of 5 bases on V and 0 bases on J, plus 15 bases between the germline ends. The germline V gene (reference sequence) yields LNHDA for CDR1 and SQIVND for CDR2.